Listed below are T cell receptor beta chains from one sample, sequenced in a study of T cell responses to AZD1222 COVID-19 vaccine. Using immunoSEQ multiplex PCR, the repertoire was profiled, and TCRdb retains in-frame clones only, with some absent. The sample has approximately 130,000 clones; roughly 93% are singletons. The material sequenced was peripheral blood, taken on day 0 of AZD1222 vaccination. The receptor source for this set is an adult in good health. The CDR3 runs from the conserved cysteine through the conserved F or W. D genes are given only for firm matches. The size field is filled for only some rows; it gives once, few, many or a size class.

D: -
J: TRBJ1-5
size: -
V: TRBV28
CDR3: CASSPVRGEYSNQPQHF
DNA: TGTGCCAGCAGTCCCGTCCGGGGAGAATATAGCAATCAGCCCCAGCATTTT

D: -
J: TRBJ2-7
size: -
V: TRBV6-2/TRBV6-3
CDR3: CASSYPGINNQQYF
DNA: TGTGCCAGCAGTTACCCCGGGATAAATAACCAGCAGTACTTC

D: TRBD2
J: TRBJ2-5
size: few
V: TRBV7-9
CDR3: CASSRGLAGWETQYF
DNA: TGTGCCAGCAGCCGAGGACTAGCGGGATGGGAGACCCAGTACTTC

D: -
J: TRBJ2-6
size: -
V: TRBV4-2
CDR3: CASSQGSGAAGANVLTF
DNA: TGTGCCAGCAGCCAAGGGTCGGGGGCGGCAGGGGCCAACGTCCTGACTTTC

D: TRBD2
J: TRBJ2-2
size: once
V: TRBV4-1
CDR3: CASSQELAGGRTGELFF
DNA: TGCGCCAGCAGCCAGGAACTAGCGGGAGGGCGGACCGGGGAGCTGTTTTTT

D: -
J: TRBJ1-5
size: -
V: TRBV29-1
CDR3: CSVGEQGSNQPQHF
DNA: TGCAGCGTTGGAGAGCAGGGGTCCAATCAGCCCCAGCATTTT

D: -
J: TRBJ2-2
size: -
V: TRBV18
CDR3: CASSPTSGDTGELFF
DNA: TGTGCCAGCTCACCAACCTCCGGGGACACCGGGGAGCTGTTTTTT

D: TRBD2
J: TRBJ2-1
size: -
V: TRBV5-1
CDR3: CASSLAGGLNEQFF
DNA: TGCGCCAGCAGCTTAGCGGGAGGTCTGAATGAGCAGTTCTTC

D: -
J: TRBJ1-5
size: -
V: TRBV3-1/TRBV3-2
CDR3: CASSLGGGSNQPQHF
DNA: TGTGCCAGCAGCCTAGGAGGGGGTAGCAATCAGCCCCAGCATTTT

D: TRBD2
J: TRBJ2-1
size: -
V: TRBV7-3
CDR3: CASSELAASYNEQFF
DNA: TGTGCCAGCAGCGAACTAGCGGCCTCCTACAATGAGCAGTTCTTC

D: -
J: TRBJ2-3
size: -
V: TRBV5-1
CDR3: CASSFDSGPTSTDTQYF
DNA: TGCGCCAGCAGCTTTGATTCCGGGCCCACTAGCACAGATACGCAGTATTTT

D: -
J: TRBJ2-5
size: -
V: TRBV5-6
CDR3: CASSSPRGGTGWETQYF
DNA: TGTGCCAGCAGCTCGCCGAGAGGTGGGACGGGTTGGGAGACCCAGTACTTC

D: TRBD2
J: TRBJ2-1
size: -
V: TRBV5-6
CDR3: CASSKGLAGVTSYNEQFF
DNA: TGTGCCAGCAGCAAAGGACTAGCGGGAGTCACCTCCTACAATGAGCAGTTCTTC

D: -
J: TRBJ1-1
size: -
V: TRBV5-1
CDR3: CASGSGLNTEAFF
DNA: TGCGCCAGCGGATCAGGGCTTAACACTGAAGCTTTCTTT

D: TRBD2
J: TRBJ2-4
size: -
V: TRBV6-2/TRBV6-3
CDR3: CASSHSMGAGLAKNIQYF
DNA: TGTGCCAGCAGCCACTCAATGGGAGCGGGGTTAGCCAAAAACATTCAGTACTTC

D: -
J: TRBJ1-1
size: -
V: TRBV5-1
CDR3: CASSLLDILNTEAFF
DNA: TGCGCCAGCAGCTTATTGGACATCCTGAACACTGAAGCTTTCTTT